Each of the 32 T cell receptor beta chains below was sequenced from the same sample in a study of cytomegalovirus exposure and HLA in healthy donors. Primers: 60 Vbeta forward and 13 Jbeta reverse. Data came from immunoSEQ multiplex PCR; TCRdb stores just in-frame clones and leaves some out. The data contain about 100,000 clones, around 80% of them singletons. The material sequenced was PBMCs. Receptors were obtained from a woman aged 60-75 years in good health and CMV-seronegative.

The chain couples TRBV6-5 to TRBJ2-4; D ambiguous. Germline V gene sequence: CDR1 MNHEY, CDR2 SVGAGI. The CDR3 is 14 amino acids. V lost 10 bases to trimming and J lost 0 bases, with 13 bases between them. Here the CDR3 reads CATHSQLAKNIQYF. Written as DNA, the CDR3 is TGTGCCACACATTCTCAGTTAGCCAAAAACATTCAGTACTTC.

This chain's CDR3 is CASSRDAGNTIYF. The CDR3 DNA is TGTGCCAGCAGCCGAGATGCTGGAAACACCATATATTTT. This chain joins TRBV7-7 and TRBJ1-3; D remains unclear. Germline CDR1 reads SSHAT; CDR2 reads FNYEAQ (reference sequence). The CDR3 has 13 amino acids. V lost 5 bases and J 2 bases, leaving 7 bases between the germline ends.

This chain uses TRBV9 with TRBJ2-3; 15 bases fit TRBD2. CDR1 is SGDLS and CDR2 is YYNGEE in the germline V gene. The V segment lost 4 bases and the J segment 7 bases; nucleotides outside the gene matches: 7. The CDR3 is made up of 16 amino acids. DNA of the CDR3: TGTGCCAGCAGCCCCCCCGGGACTAGCGGGAGGCATACGCAGTATTTT. It codes for CASSPPGTSGRHTQYF.

This chain links TRBV5-1 with TRBJ2-7, with D maybe TRBD2 (6 bases). Germline V lookup: CDR1 SGHRS, CDR2 YFSETQ. This CDR3 is 14 amino acids long. Trimming shortened V by 4 bases and J by 7 bases, and 18 bases separated the two germline ends. CDR3: CASSAEGVLREQYF. As DNA, the CDR3 is TGCGCCAGCAGCGCGGAGGGCGTTCTAAGGGAGCAGTACTTC.

The rearrangement links TRBV9 to TRBJ2-2, with TRBD2 as a possible D gene (6 bases). Between the trimmed V and J ends, which lost 4 bases and 5 bases, there was a span of 21 bases. The CDR3 has 17 amino acids. CDR1 is SGDLS and CDR2 is YYNGEE in the germline V gene. CDR3 sequence: CASSPRPGTSKTGELFF. The CDR3 DNA reads as TGTGCCAGCAGCCCCCGACCCGGTACTAGCAAGACCGGGGAGCTGTTTTTT. Combining the CDR3 with reference TRBV9 and TRBJ2-2 gives the whole variable domain DSGVTQTPKHLITATGQRVTLRCSPRSGDLSVYWYQQSLDQGLQFLIQYYNGEERAKGNILERFSAQQFPDLHSELNLSSLELGDSALYFCASSPRPGTSKTGELFFGEGSRLTVL.

V and J are TRBV7-8 and TRBJ1-1; the D is unclear. The CDR3 sequence is 13 residues long. Germline lookup yields CDR1 SGHVS and CDR2 FQNEAQ. V was clipped by 4 bases and J by 6 bases, with 12 bases between them. The CDR3 DNA reads TGTGCCAGCAGCTCCGGGATCGTGGCTGAAGCTTTCTTT. The encoded protein is CASSSGIVAEAFF.

The chain combines TRBV6-1 with TRBJ2-1; 7 bases fit TRBD1. Germline CDR1 reads MNHNS; CDR2 reads SASEGT. V gave up 8 bases and J gave up 6 bases; unmatched junction bases: 4. This CDR3 spans 12 amino acids. CDR3 nucleotide sequence: TGTGCCAGCGACAGGGCTGGCAATGAGCAGTTCTTC. Translated: CASDRAGNEQFF.

The V gene is TRBV30, the J gene TRBJ2-5; TRBD2 agrees at 13 bases. There are 13 residues in the CDR3. V was clipped by 8 bases and J by 5 bases; unmatched bases: 5. Per germline, CDR1 GTSNPN and CDR2 SVGIG (reference sequence). The CDR3 DNA reads TGTGCCGGGACTAGCGGGATAGGGGAGACCCAGTACTTC. Amino acid sequence: CAGTSGIGETQYF.

This sequence joins TRBV4-1 and TRBJ1-2, with 9 bases that match TRBD1. V gave up 1 base and J gave up 7 bases; unmatched junction bases: 10. CDR1 and CDR2 from the germline V gene are MGHRA and YSYEKL. The CDR3 is 16 residues long. The CDR3 reads CASSQGSLGTGFGYTF. For the CDR3, the DNA is TGCGCCAGCAGCCAAGGAAGCCTCGGGACAGGGTTTGGCTACACCTTC.

This chain links TRBV5-1 with TRBJ1-5; 8 nucleotides match TRBD1. Trimming took 0 bases from V and 6 from J; bases not matched to a gene: 5. The CDR3 is made up of 15 amino acids. Germline V gene lookup returns CDR1 SGHRS and CDR2 YFSETQ. Written as DNA, the CDR3 is TGCGCCAGCAGCTTGGACCAGGGGGCAGGTCAGCCCCAGCATTTT. Residues: CASSLDQGAGQPQHF.

J is TRBJ1-1 and V is TRBV19; the D is unclear. CDR1 LNHDA and CDR2 SQIVND come from the germline V gene (reference sequence). Trimming pared 9 bases from V and 7 bases from J, leaving 12 bases between. The CDR3 is 11 residues long. The CDR3 coding sequence is TGTGCCAGCCCCCACTTATTTGAAGCTTTCTTT. It specifies CASPHLFEAFF.

The rearrangement uses TRBV6-9 and TRBJ2-7; 9 nucleotides match TRBD2. Unmatched junction bases numbered 4, after V lost 4 bases and J lost 0 bases. The CDR3 is 15 residues long. Germline V CDR1 and CDR2: MNHGY, SVAAGI. CDR3 DNA: TGTGCCAGCAGTTCCCTAGCGGGGCCCTCCTACGAGCAGTACTTC. Its protein product is CASSSLAGPSYEQYF.

This rearrangement joins TRBV4-1 to TRBJ1-1; no clear D. Between the trimmed V and J ends, which lost 0 bases and 5 bases, there was a span of 7 bases. This CDR3 contains 13 residues. The germline gives CDR1 MGHRA, CDR2 YSYEKL. The CDR3 coding sequence is TGCGCCAGCAGCCAAGATAGAGGGACTGAAGCTTTCTTT. The encoded protein is CASSQDRGTEAFF.

This clone was counted a single time. The V and J genes are TRBV19 and TRBJ1-4; the match to TRBD1 covers 8 bases. The CDR3 covers 15 residues. In germline, CDR1 is LNHDA, CDR2 SQIVND (reference sequence). The junction had 10 bases not matched to a gene; V was cut back by 5 bases and J by 8 bases. CDR3 protein: CASSPMDRVGEKLFF. DNA of the CDR3: TGTGCCAGTAGTCCGATGGACAGGGTGGGAGAAAAACTGTTTTTT.

The chain has TRBV18 and TRBJ2-3, with D possibly TRBD2 on 5 matching bases. Germline CDR1 is KGHSH and CDR2 is LQKENI. Trimming left V 1 base short and J 2 bases short, with 22 bases between. The CDR3 is 19 residues long. As DNA, the CDR3 is TGTGCCAGCTCACCACTGCCCCCTTCTGCGGGCGACCACACAGATACGCAGTATTTT. Translation: CASSPLPPSAGDHTDTQYF.

The chain links TRBV11-2 to TRBJ2-5; the match to TRBD2 covers 12 bases. The germline V gene encodes CDR1 SGHAT and CDR2 FQNNGV. The CDR3 is 14 residues long. The ends lost 5 bases at V and 5 bases at J; junction bases unmatched: 3. For the CDR3, the DNA is TGTGCCAGCAGCACTAGCGGGGGGCAGGAGACCCAGTACTTC. Translated, it gives CASSTSGGQETQYF.

A few counts support this clone. The V and J genes are TRBV19 and TRBJ1-1, with 8 bases that match TRBD1. Germline trimming cut 7 bases from V and 1 base from J; bases unmatched to any gene: 8. The CDR3 has 15 amino acids. Germline CDR1 LNHDA, CDR2 SQIVND (reference sequence). The CDR3 sequence: CASTKIGQGNTEAFF. As DNA, the CDR3 is TGTGCCAGTACGAAAATCGGACAGGGGAACACTGAAGCTTTCTTT.

The chain carries TRBV5-1 and TRBJ2-7; 9 bases map to TRBD1. CDR1 is SGHRS, CDR2 YFSETQ, per germline. V gave up 4 bases and J gave up 2 bases; unmatched junction bases: 7. The CDR3 length is 15 residues. The CDR3 sequence: CASSKPGQGAYEQYF. The CDR3 nucleotides read TGCGCCAGCAGCAAACCGGGACAGGGAGCCTACGAGCAGTACTTC.

The rearrangement joins TRBV10-2 to TRBJ2-1; D is ambiguous. Germline loops: CDR1 WSHSY, CDR2 SAAADI. The CDR3 covers 11 residues. Trimming stripped 9 bases from V and 0 bases from J, with 3 bases between. The CDR3 is CASYSYNEQFF. CDR3 in DNA: TGCGCCAGTTACTCCTACAATGAGCAGTTCTTC.

The V and J genes are TRBV6-1 and TRBJ2-7; 7 nucleotides agree with TRBD2. This CDR3 region has 13 residues. After removal of 5 bases from V and 9 bases from J, the junction contained 10 bases not matched to a gene. Germline CDR1 reads MNHNS; CDR2 reads SASEGT. CDR3 sequence: CASSPEPGLRQYF. Here the CDR3 DNA reads TGTGCCAGCAGTCCGGAACCGGGACTAAGGCAGTACTTC.

The rearrangement uses TRBV19 and TRBJ2-1, with 8 bases that match TRBD2. CDR3 size: 17 residues. The V gene end was trimmed by 4 bases and the J gene end by 4 bases; junction bases not matched to a gene: 12. Looked up from germline, CDR1 is LNHDA and CDR2 is SQIVND (reference sequence). The CDR3 loop is CASSTTWGSGVYNEQFF. The CDR3 DNA reads TGTGCCAGTAGTACCACGTGGGGTAGCGGGGTTTACAATGAGCAGTTCTTC.

The chain couples TRBV10-2 to TRBJ2-7; 11 nucleotides match TRBD2. Unmatched junction bases numbered 3, after V lost 6 bases and J lost 2 bases. Looked up from germline, CDR1 is WSHSY and CDR2 is SAAADI. CDR3 length: 14 residues. This CDR3 is CASRLAGGPYEQYF. DNA for the CDR3: TGCGCCAGCAGGTTAGCGGGGGGGCCCTACGAGCAGTACTTC.

This clone was seen a single time. The chain couples TRBV19 to TRBJ2-6; possibly TRBD2 for D (6 bases). Germline assignment: CDR1 LNHDA and CDR2 SQIVND (reference sequence). V shed 7 bases and J shed 0 bases, with 19 bases lying between them. The CDR3 length is 18 residues. The chain's CDR3 is CASTRPGDPDSGANVLTF. For the CDR3, the DNA is TGTGCCAGTACTCGGCCGGGAGACCCCGACTCTGGGGCCAACGTCCTGACTTTC.

V usage is TRBV9 and J usage is TRBJ2-1; the D is unclear. The germline V gene encodes CDR1 SGDLS and CDR2 YYNGEE. The V end was cut by 0 bases, the J end by 0 bases, with 13 bases between. The CDR3 covers 17 residues. CDR3 protein: CASSVGVSLSSYNEQFF. CDR3 DNA sequence: TGTGCCAGCAGCGTAGGCGTGAGCCTGAGCTCCTACAATGAGCAGTTCTTC.

The rearrangement links TRBV9 to TRBJ2-5; 8 bases match TRBD2. Germline lookup yields CDR1 SGDLS and CDR2 YYNGEE. The CDR3 is 16 residues long. Unmatched junction bases numbered 7, after V lost 2 bases and J lost 1 base. CDR3 sequence: CASSVVAGSLQETQYF. In nucleotides, the CDR3 is TGTGCCAGCAGCGTCGTAGCGGGAAGCCTCCAAGAGACCCAGTACTTC.

The chain carries TRBV5-6 and TRBJ1-1; maybe TRBD1 (6 bases). The CDR3 length is 16 residues. Germline-derived CDR1 and CDR2 are SGHDT and YYEEEE. V was pared by 4 bases and J by 3 bases, with 19 bases between. CDR3: CASSTNAGASDTEAFF. DNA for the CDR3: TGTGCCAGCAGCACGAACGCAGGGGCCAGCGACACTGAAGCTTTCTTT.

The V gene is TRBV6-4, the J gene TRBJ2-2; perhaps TRBD1 as D (6 bases). The V end was cut by 2 bases, the J end by 1 base, with 20 bases between. The length of the CDR3 is 19 residues. Germline CDR1 is MRHNA and CDR2 is SNTAGT. CDR3 sequence reads: CASSDLSSLRGRNTGELFF. Here the CDR3 DNA reads TGTGCCAGCAGTGACCTCTCCTCTCTGAGGGGGAGGAACACCGGGGAGCTGTTTTTT.

V is TRBV25-1 and J is TRBJ2-5, with 12 bases that match TRBD2. Looked up from germline, CDR1 is MGHDK and CDR2 is SYGVNS. The V and J ends lost 5 bases and 5 bases, in that order; junction bases with no gene match: 6. The CDR3 is made up of 15 amino acids. This chain's CDR3 is CASSLAGGQGETQYF. As DNA, the CDR3 is TGTGCCAGCAGTCTAGCGGGAGGGCAGGGGGAGACCCAGTACTTC. Full variable domain (remainder filled in from reference TRBV25-1 and TRBJ2-5): EADIYQTPRYLVIGTGKKITLECSQTMGHDKMYWYQQDPGMELHLIHYSYGVNSTEKGDLSSESTVSRIRTEHFPLTLESARPSHTSQYLCASSLAGGQGETQYFGPGTRLLVL.

The rearrangement uses TRBV6-1 and TRBJ2-7; 7 nucleotides agree with TRBD1. This CDR3 spans 12 amino acids. Germline V gives CDR1 MNHNS, CDR2 SASEGT. V lost 3 bases, J lost 5 bases, and 1 base stayed unmatched. This CDR3 is CASSDQGDEQYF. CDR3 bases: TGTGCCAGCAGTGATCAGGGGGACGAGCAGTACTTC.

The CDR3 sequence: CASSLWASANYGYTF. The CDR3 DNA reads TGTGCCAGCAGCTTATGGGCCTCAGCCAACTATGGCTACACCTTC. This chain connects TRBV7-2 to TRBJ1-2; D is uncertain. From germline, CDR1 is SGHTA and CDR2 FQGNSA. This CDR3 has 15 residues. Trimming removed 2 bases at V and 2 bases at J, with 12 bases between.

The rearrangement uses TRBV18 and TRBJ2-7; TRBD2 is a possible D gene (5 bases). The length of the CDR3 is 14 residues. V shed 6 bases and J shed 0 bases, with 12 bases lying between them. Germline CDR1 is KGHSH and CDR2 is LQKENI. The CDR3 sequence: CASSSKEVSYEQYF. CDR3 nucleotides: TGTGCCAGCTCCTCGAAGGAGGTCTCCTACGAGCAGTACTTC.

V usage is TRBV7-2 and J usage is TRBJ1-2; 8 bases match TRBD1. V shed 5 bases, J shed 0 bases, and the junction held 8 bases outside the gene matches. CDR3 length equals 16 residues. Germline V gives CDR1 SGHTA, CDR2 FQGNSA. CDR3 coding DNA: TGTGCCAGCAGCCGGACAGGGAACACTCCTAACTATGGCTACACCTTC. Encoded protein: CASSRTGNTPNYGYTF.